The T cell receptor beta chain described here comes from a study of blood T cell repertoires in COVID-19. The protocol was immunoSEQ multiplex PCR, while the TCRdb copy is restricted to in-frame clones and leaves out a portion. The sample includes about 280,000 clones, 75% to 90% seen only once; the top ten take roughly 2.7%. Germline assignment: CDR1 SGHAT and CDR2 FQNNGV. CDR3 length equals 15 residues. Trimming at V came to 5 bases and at J to 2 bases, leaving 8 bases not matched to a gene. The chain couples TRBV11-2 to TRBJ2-5, with 7 nucleotides matching TRBD1. The receptor was isolated from a woman between 45 and 60 years old who had recovered from COVID-19. Sequencing was carried out using PBMCs or T cells enriched from blood (not recorded which). The CDR3 region has the DNA TGTGCCAGCAGCGTACTGACAGGGCGGCAAGAGACCCAGTACTTC. Translation: CASSVLTGRQETQYF.